The 5 T cell receptor beta chains reported below all come from one sample, sequenced in a study of cytomegalovirus exposure and HLA in healthy donors. Researchers ran the PCR with 60 Vbeta and 13 Jbeta primers. Only in-frame clones appear in the TCRdb table, and some are missing; sequencing was by immunoSEQ multiplex PCR. This repertoire shows roughly 110,000 clones, roughly 82% found once; its top ten account for under 8%. The sequenced material came from PBMCs. The receptor source for this set is a woman aged 45-59 years in good health and CMV-seropositive.

J is TRBJ2-1 and V is TRBV10-3, with D possibly TRBD1 on 6 matching bases. CDR1 is ENHRY, CDR2 SYGVKD, per germline. CDR3 size: 14 residues. Trimming removed 1 base from V and 9 bases from J, with 13 bases in between. Written as DNA, the CDR3 is TGTGCCATCAGTGAGTTTGGGACACTTCTTGAGCAGTTCTTC. Translation: CAISEFGTLLEQFF.

The rearrangement uses TRBV7-2 and TRBJ2-5; 12 bases agree with TRBD2. Unmatched junction bases numbered 9, after V lost 8 bases and J lost 11 bases. Germline CDR1 reads SGHTA; CDR2 reads FQGNSA. The CDR3 is 13 residues long. In DNA form, the CDR3 reads TGTGCCAGCGGACTAGCGGGGCTGGTGACGCAGTACTTC. It codes for CASGLAGLVTQYF.

The genes are TRBV9 and TRBJ2-5, with D perhaps TRBD1 (6 bases). V was pared by 2 bases and J by 1 base, with 9 bases between. This CDR3 spans 14 amino acids. Germline assignment: CDR1 SGDLS and CDR2 YYNGEE. Here the CDR3 reads CASSVGQIQETQYF. The CDR3 coding sequence is TGTGCCAGCAGCGTCGGACAGATCCAAGAGACCCAGTACTTC.

The chain is built from TRBV28 and TRBJ1-2; unclear D gene. Between the trimmed V and J ends, which lost 3 bases and 2 bases, there was a span of 7 bases. The CDR3 consists of 13 residues. The V gene's germline CDR1 is MDHEN and CDR2 SYDVKM. The CDR3 DNA reads TGTGCCAGCAGTTTCGCCCTAAACTATGGCTACACCTTC. Protein: CASSFALNYGYTF.

This clone was counted only a few times. The chain employs TRBV27 and TRBJ2-6, with D unclear. V was trimmed by 3 bases and J by 0 bases, leaving 9 bases between them. Germline values: CDR1 MNHEY, CDR2 SMNVEV (reference sequence). CDR3 size: 16 residues. The CDR3 DNA sequence: TGTGCCAGCAGTTTCAATAGTTACTCTGGGGCCAACGTCCTGACTTTC. This sequence encodes CASSFNSYSGANVLTF.